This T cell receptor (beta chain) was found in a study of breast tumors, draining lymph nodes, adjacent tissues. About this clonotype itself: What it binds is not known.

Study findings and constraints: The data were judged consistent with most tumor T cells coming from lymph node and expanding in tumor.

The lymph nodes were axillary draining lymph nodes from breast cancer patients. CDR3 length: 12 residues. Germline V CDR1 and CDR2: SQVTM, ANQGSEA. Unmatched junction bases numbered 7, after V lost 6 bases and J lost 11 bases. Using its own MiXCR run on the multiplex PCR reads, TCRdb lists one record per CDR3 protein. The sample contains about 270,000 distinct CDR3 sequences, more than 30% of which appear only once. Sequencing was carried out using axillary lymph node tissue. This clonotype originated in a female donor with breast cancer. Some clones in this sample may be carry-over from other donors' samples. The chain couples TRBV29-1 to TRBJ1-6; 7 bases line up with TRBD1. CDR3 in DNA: TGCAGCGTGACACCTGGACAGGCACCCCTCCACTTT. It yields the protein CSVTPGQAPLHF.